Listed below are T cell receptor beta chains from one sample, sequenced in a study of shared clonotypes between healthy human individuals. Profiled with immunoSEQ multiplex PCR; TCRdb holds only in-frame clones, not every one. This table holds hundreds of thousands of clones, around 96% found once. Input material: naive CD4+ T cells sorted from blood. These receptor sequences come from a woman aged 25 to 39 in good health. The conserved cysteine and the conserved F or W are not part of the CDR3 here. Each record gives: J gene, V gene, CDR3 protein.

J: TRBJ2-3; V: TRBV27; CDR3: ASSSGSLVDTQY
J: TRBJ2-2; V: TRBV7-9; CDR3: ASSLELHTGELF
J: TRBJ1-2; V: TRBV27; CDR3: ASSQIPHARRYGYT
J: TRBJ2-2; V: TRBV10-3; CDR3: AISGTENTGELF
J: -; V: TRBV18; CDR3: ASSQTGIPYEQY
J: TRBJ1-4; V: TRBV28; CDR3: ASSSWGQTNEKLF
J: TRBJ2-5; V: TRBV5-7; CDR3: ASSLVGGVETQY
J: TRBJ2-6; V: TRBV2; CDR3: ASSRDDPIQSRANVLT
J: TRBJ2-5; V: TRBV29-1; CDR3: SVYGGEVRETQY
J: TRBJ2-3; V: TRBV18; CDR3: ASSPLYTETTDTQY
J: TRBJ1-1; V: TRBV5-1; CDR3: ASSLTGGDTEAF
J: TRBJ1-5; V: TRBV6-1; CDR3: ASSEVAGDHPQH
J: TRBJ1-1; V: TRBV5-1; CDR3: ASSLTGTPNTEAF
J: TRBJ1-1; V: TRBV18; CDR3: ASSPAPNTEAF
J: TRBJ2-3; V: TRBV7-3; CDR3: ASSPTGTGVLDTQY
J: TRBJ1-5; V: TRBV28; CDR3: ASSTDSYYQPQH
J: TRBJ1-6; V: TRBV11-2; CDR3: AVATGTVSPLH
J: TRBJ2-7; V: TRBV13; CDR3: ASTRAGEDYEQY
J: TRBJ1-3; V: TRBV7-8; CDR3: ASSSTGGPGNTIY
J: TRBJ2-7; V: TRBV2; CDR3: ASGGQGSYEQY
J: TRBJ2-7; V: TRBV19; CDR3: ASSRAGAGEDEQY
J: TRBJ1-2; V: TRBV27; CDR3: ASSFKGWGNYYGYT
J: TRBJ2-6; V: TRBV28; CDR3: ASSFSGSGANVLT
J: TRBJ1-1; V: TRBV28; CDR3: ASTLGGYSTEAF
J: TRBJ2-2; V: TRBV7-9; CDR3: ASSGRGGSGELF
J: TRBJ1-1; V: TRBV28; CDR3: ASSPGQGADTEAF
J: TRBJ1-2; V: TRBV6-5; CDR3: ASSYGGKGNYGYT
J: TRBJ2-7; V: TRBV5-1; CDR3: ASSLGPSGAYEQY
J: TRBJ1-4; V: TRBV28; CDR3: ASSNGQGAGEKLF
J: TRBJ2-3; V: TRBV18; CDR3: ASSPFLGEVDTQY
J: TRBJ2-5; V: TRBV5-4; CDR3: ASSYGTATDLPY
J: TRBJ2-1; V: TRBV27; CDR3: ASSLRLAGGRNEQF
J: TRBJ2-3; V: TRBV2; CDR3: ASSSYSGLSTDTQY
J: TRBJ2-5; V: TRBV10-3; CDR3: ASGEGWETQY
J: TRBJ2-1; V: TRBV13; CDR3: ASSNGLAAYNEQF
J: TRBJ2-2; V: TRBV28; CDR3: ASSLVGLATTGELF
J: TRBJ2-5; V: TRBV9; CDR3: ASSREAGGETQY
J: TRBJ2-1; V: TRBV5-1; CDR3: ASRSSKDRGNYNEQF
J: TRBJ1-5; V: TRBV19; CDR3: ASSQGSNQPQH
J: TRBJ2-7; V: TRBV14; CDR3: ASSQVGQVL
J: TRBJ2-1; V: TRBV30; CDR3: ACNLAELREQF
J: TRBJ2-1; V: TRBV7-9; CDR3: ASSSQRTSGPSNEQF
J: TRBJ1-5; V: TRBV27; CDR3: ASSPLAHIGGGSNQPQH
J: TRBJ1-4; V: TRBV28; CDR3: ASSLWDRTNEKLF
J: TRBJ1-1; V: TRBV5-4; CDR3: ASSGGTGNSAIEAF
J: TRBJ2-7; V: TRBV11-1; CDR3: ASSLLAGGHEQY
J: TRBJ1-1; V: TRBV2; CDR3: ASSKQGRGNTEAF
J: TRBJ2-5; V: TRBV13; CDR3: ASSHSGQDQETQY
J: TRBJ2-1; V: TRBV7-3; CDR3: ASSLGTSALGENEQF
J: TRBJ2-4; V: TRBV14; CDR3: ASSQGLAGAKNIQY
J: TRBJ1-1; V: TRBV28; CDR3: ASSSGTGGTEAF
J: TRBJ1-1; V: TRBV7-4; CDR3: ASSLEVKGDNRTEAF